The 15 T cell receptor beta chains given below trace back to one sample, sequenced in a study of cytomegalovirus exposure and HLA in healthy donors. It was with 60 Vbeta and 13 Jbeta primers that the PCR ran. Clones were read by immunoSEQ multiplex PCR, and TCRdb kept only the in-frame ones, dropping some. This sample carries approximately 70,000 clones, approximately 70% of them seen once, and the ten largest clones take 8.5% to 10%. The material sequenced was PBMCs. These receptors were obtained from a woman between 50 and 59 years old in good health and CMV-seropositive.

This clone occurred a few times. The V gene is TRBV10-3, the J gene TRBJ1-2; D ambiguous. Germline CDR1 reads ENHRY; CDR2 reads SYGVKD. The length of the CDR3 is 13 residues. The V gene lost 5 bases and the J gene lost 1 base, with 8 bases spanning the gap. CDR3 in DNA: TGTGCCATCAGTTTCCGGGATAACTATGGCTACACCTTC. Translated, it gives CAISFRDNYGYTF.

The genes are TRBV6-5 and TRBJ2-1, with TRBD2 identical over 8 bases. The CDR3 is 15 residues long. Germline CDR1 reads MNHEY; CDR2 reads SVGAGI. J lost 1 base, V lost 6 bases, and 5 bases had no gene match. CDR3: CASRGGRSSYNEQFF. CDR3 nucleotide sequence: TGTGCCAGCAGGGGCGGGAGGTCGTCCTACAATGAGCAGTTCTTC.

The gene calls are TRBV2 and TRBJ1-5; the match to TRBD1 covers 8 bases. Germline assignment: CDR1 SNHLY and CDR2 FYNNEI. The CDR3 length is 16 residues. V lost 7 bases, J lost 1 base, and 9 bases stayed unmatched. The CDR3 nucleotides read TGTGCCAGCACCGCGGGCAGGGGGCTAAGCAATCAGCCCCAGCATTTT. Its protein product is CASTAGRGLSNQPQHF. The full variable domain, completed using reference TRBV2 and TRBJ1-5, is EPEVTQTPSHQVTQMGQEVILRCVPISNHLYFYWYRQILGQKVEFLVSFYNNEISEKSEIFDDQFSVERPDGSNFTLKIRSTKLEDSAMYFCASTAGRGLSNQPQHFGDGTRLSIL.

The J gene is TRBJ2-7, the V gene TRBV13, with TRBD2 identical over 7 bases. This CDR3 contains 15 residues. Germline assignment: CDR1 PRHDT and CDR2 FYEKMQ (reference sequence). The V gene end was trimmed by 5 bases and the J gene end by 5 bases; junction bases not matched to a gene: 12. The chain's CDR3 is CASSPRTSRGDEQYF. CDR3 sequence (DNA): TGTGCCAGCAGCCCGAGGACTAGTCGGGGAGACGAGCAGTACTTC.

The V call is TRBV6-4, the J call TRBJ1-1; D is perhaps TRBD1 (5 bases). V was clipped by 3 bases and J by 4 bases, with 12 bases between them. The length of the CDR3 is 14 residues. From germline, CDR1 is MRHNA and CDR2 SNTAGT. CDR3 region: CASSERPRGTEAFF. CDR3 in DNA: TGTGCCAGCAGTGAGAGGCCTAGGGGCACTGAAGCTTTCTTT.

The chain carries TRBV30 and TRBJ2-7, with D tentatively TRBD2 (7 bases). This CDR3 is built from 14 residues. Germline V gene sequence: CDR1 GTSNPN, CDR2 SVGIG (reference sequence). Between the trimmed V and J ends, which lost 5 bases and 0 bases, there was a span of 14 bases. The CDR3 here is CAWGRGMSSYEQYF. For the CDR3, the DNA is TGTGCCTGGGGGAGGGGGATGAGCTCCTACGAGCAGTACTTC.

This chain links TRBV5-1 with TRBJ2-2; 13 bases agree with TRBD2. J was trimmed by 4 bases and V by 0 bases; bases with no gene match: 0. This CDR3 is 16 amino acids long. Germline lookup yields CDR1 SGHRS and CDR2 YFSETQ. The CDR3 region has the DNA TGCGCCAGCAGCTTGGGACTAGCGGGGGGCACCGGGGAGCTGTTTTTT. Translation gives CASSLGLAGGTGELFF.

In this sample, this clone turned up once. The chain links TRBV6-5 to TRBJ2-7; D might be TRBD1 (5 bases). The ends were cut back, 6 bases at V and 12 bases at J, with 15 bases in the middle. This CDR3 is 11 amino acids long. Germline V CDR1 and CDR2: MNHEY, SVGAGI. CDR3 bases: TGTGCCAGCAGCGCCAGGGCCCAGTGGTACTTC. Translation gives CASSARAQWYF.

CDR3 protein: CASSLISGRAYNEQFF. CDR3 nucleotide sequence: TGTGCCAGCAGCTTAATTAGCGGGAGGGCCTACAATGAGCAGTTCTTC. The genes are TRBV12-1 and TRBJ2-1; the table's TRBD2 call for D was not verified on the DNA. TRBV12-1 is tagged as a pseudogene. The CDR3 runs to 16 residues.

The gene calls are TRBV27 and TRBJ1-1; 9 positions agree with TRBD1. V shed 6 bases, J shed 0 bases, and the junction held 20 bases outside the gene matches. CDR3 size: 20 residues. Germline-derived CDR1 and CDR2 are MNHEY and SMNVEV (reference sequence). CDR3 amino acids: CASRPGTGSLGRFMNTEAFF. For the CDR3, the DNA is TGTGCCAGCAGACCTGGGACAGGGAGTTTGGGGCGGTTTATGAACACTGAAGCTTTCTTT.

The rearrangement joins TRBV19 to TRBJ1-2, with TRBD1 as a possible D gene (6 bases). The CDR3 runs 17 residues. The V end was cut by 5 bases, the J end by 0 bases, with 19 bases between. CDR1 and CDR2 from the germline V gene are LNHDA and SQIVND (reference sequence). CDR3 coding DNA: TGTGCCAGTAGTTTATCCGGACAGATGGGTACTAACTATGGCTACACCTTC. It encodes CASSLSGQMGTNYGYTF.

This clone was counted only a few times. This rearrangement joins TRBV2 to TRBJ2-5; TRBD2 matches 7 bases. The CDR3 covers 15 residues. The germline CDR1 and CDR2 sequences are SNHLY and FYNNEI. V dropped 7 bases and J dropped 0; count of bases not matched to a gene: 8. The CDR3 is CASTKELANQETQYF. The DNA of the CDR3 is TGTGCCAGCACCAAGGAACTAGCGAACCAAGAGACCCAGTACTTC.

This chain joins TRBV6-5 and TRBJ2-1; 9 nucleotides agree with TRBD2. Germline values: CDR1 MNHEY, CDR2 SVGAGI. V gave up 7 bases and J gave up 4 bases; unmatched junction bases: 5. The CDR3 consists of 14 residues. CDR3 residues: CASNQLAGYNEQFF. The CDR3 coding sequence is TGTGCCAGCAACCAGCTAGCGGGGTACAATGAGCAGTTCTTC.

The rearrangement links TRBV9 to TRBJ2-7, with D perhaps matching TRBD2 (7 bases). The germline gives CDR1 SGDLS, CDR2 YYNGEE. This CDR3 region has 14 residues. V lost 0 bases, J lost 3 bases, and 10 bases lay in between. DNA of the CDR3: TGTGCCAGCAGCGTAGCGGGGGGCTTCTACGAGCAGTACTTC. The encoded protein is CASSVAGGFYEQYF.

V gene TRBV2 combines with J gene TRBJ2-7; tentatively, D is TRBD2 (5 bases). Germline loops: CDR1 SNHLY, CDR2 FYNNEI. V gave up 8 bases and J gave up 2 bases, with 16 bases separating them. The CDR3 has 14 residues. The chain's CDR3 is CASGPTGLTYEQYF. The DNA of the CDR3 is TGTGCCAGCGGACCAACCGGACTCACCTACGAGCAGTACTTC. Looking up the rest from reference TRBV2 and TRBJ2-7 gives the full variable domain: EPEVTQTPSHQVTQMGQEVILRCVPISNHLYFYWYRQILGQKVEFLVSFYNNEISEKSEIFDDQFSVERPDGSNFTLKIRSTKLEDSAMYFCASGPTGLTYEQYFGPGTRLTVT.